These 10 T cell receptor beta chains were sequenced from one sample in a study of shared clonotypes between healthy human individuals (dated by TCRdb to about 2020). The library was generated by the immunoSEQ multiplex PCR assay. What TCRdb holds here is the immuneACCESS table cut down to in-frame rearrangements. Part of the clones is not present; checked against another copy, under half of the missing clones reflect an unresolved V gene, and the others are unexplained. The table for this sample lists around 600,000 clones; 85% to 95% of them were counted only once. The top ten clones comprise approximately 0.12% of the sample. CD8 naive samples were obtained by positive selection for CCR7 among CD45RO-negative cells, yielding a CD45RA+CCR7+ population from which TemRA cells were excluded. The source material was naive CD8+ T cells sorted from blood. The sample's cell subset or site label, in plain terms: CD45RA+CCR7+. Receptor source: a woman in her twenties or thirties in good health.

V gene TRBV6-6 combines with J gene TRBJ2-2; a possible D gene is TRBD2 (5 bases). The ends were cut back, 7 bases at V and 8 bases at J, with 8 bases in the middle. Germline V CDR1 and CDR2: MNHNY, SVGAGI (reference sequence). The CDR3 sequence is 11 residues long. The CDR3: CASTTGGELFF. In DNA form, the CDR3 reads TGTGCCAGCACCACGGGGGGGGAGCTGTTTTTT.

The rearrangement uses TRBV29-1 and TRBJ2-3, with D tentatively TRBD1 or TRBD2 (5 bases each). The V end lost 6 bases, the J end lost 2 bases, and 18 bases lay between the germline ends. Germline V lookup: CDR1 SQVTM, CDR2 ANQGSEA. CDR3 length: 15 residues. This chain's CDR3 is CSVITPGGPTDTQYF. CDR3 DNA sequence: TGCAGCGTGATCACACCTGGGGGACCCACAGATACGCAGTATTTT.

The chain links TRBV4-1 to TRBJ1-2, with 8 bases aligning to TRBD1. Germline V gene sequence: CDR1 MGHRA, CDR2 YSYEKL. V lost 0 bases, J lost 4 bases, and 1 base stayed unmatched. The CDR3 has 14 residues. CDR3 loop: CASSQEGQVYGYTF. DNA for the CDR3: TGCGCCAGCAGCCAAGAGGGACAGGTCTATGGCTACACCTTC.

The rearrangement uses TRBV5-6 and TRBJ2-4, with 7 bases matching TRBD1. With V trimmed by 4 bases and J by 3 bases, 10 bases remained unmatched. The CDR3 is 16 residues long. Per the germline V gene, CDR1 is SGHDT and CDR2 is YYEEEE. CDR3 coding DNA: TGTGCCAGCAGCCCGGACAGGAGAGGACACAAAAACATTCAGTACTTC. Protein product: CASSPDRRGHKNIQYF.

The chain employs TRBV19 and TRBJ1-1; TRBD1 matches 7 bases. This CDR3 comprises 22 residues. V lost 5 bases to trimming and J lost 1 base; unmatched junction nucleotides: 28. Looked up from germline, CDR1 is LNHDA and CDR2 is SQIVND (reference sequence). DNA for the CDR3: TGTGCCAGTAGTTCCACACAGACAGGGTATAGAAGTGAGGGGGTTAGGAACACTGAAGCTTTCTTT. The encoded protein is CASSSTQTGYRSEGVRNTEAFF.

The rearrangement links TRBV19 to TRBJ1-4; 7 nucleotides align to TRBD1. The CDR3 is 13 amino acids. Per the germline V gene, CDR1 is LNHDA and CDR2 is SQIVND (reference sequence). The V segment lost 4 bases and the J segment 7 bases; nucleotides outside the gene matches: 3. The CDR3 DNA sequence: TGTGCCAGTAGTAACCAGGGGGGTGAAAAACTGTTTTTT. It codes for CASSNQGGEKLFF.

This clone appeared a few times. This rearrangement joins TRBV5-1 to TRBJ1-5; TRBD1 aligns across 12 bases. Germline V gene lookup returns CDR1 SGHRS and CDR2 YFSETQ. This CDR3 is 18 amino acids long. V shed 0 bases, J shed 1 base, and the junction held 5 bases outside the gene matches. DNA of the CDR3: TGCGCCAGCAGCTTGGCCCGGGACAGGGGGCAGAGCAATCAGCCCCAGCATTTT. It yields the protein CASSLARDRGQSNQPQHF.

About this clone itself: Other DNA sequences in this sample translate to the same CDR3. CDR3 nucleotide sequence: TGTGCCAGCAGCGTAGCCGGAGGAAGCTCCTACGAGCAGTACTTC. Its protein product is CASSVAGGSSYEQYF. V and J are TRBV9 and TRBJ2-7, with D tentatively TRBD2 (5 bases). CDR1 is SGDLS, CDR2 YYNGEE, per germline. The CDR3 has 15 amino acids. V was cut by 0 bases and J by 0 bases, with 10 bases left in between.

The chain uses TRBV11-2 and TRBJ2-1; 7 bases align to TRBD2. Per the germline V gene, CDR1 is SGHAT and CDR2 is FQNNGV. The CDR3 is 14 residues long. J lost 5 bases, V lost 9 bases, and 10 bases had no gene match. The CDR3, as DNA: TGTGCCAGGGCAGGGTGGGGACTAAACAATGAGCAGTTCTTC. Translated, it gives CARAGWGLNNEQFF.

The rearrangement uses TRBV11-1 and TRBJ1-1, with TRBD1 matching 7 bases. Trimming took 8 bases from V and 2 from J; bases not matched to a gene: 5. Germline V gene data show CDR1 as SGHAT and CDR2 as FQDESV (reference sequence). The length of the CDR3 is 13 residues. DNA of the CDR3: TGTGCCAGCCTACAGGGGTTTAACACTGAAGCTTTCTTT. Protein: CASLQGFNTEAFF.